Below, 7 T cell receptor beta chains from the same sample are listed, as sequenced in a study of blood T cell repertoires in COVID-19. The assay was immunoSEQ multiplex PCR, and TCRdb's table has in-frame clones only and misses some. The top ten clones hold over 9.5% of a sample with 100,000 or so clones, 84% of them seen once. Sequencing input: peripheral blood. The origin of the receptors is a man aged 40-50 years with active or convalescent COVID-19.

CDR3: CASSKDSSYEQYF. The CDR3 DNA follows: TGTGCCAGCAGCAAGGACAGCTCCTACGAGCAGTACTTC. V is TRBV6-5 and J is TRBJ2-7; maybe TRBD1 (6 bases). The CDR3 extends over 13 amino acids. V lost 6 bases and J lost 0, with 9 bases in between. Germline-derived CDR1 and CDR2 are MNHEY and SVGAGI.

This clone has only a few counts. The V gene is TRBV12-5, the J gene TRBJ2-7, with TRBD2 matching 15 bases. CDR3 size: 13 residues. Germline V CDR1 and CDR2: LGHNT, FRNRAP. V was clipped by 4 bases and J by 11 bases; unmatched bases: 3. In DNA, the CDR3 is TGTGCTAGTGGTTCCGGACTAGCGGGGGGGAAGTACTTC. This translates into CASGSGLAGGKYF.

The rearrangement joins TRBV2 to TRBJ1-2; D call uncertain. The germline V gene has CDR1 SNHLY and CDR2 FYNNEI. The CDR3 contains 12 residues. V shed 9 bases and J shed 8 bases, with 16 bases lying between them. This CDR3 is CARIYYIGGYTF. In DNA form, the CDR3 reads TGTGCCAGGATTTACTACATCGGCGGCTACACCTTC. The whole variable domain, remainder taken from reference TRBV2 and TRBJ1-2, is EPEVTQTPSHQVTQMGQEVILRCVPISNHLYFYWYRQILGQKVEFLVSFYNNEISEKSEIFDDQFSVERPDGSNFTLKIRSTKLEDSAMYFCARIYYIGGYTFGSGTRLTVV.

The CDR3 nucleotides read TGTGCCTGGAGGAGCGGGGCACTATCCTCTGGAAACACCATATATTTT. Its translation is CAWRSGALSSGNTIYF. The gene calls are TRBV30 and TRBJ1-3; the D gene is possibly TRBD1 (5 bases). Between the trimmed V and J ends, which lost 3 bases and 0 bases, there was a span of 15 bases. The CDR3 consists of 16 residues. Germline V gene lookup returns CDR1 GTSNPN and CDR2 SVGIG (reference sequence).

The chain links TRBV10-2 to TRBJ1-4; a possible D gene is TRBD1 (6 bases). Germline CDR1 and CDR2: WSHSY and SAAADI. Trimming took off 6 bases at V and 4 bases at J, with 12 bases between the two ends. The CDR3 loop spans 14 amino acids. CDR3 protein: CASSPGQLNEKLFF. The CDR3 nucleotides read TGCGCCAGCAGCCCAGGACAGCTTAATGAAAAACTGTTTTTT.

The V gene is TRBV7-9, the J gene TRBJ2-3; D may be TRBD2 (7 bases). Trimming stripped 3 bases from V and 2 bases from J, with 18 bases between. The V gene's germline CDR1 is SEHNR and CDR2 FQNEAQ (reference sequence). CDR3 size: 17 residues. CDR3 coding DNA: TGTGCCAGCAGCTTCCAGTATGCGGCGGGGGCCACAGATACGCAGTATTTT. Encoded protein: CASSFQYAAGATDTQYF.

In the case of this clone: The junction shows a germline mismatch at one end, possibly a read error. V is TRBV7-9 and J is TRBJ2-7; D not resolved. The CDR3 sequence is 14 residues long. Germline V gene sequence: CDR1 SEHNR, CDR2 FQNEAQ (reference sequence). CDR3 DNA: TGTGCCAGCAGCTTAGCGGTTAGCTCCCACGAGCAGTACTTC. This sequence encodes CASSLAVSSHEQYF.